Below are 19 T cell receptor beta chains sequenced from a single sample in a study of cytomegalovirus exposure and HLA in healthy donors. Primers for the PCR totalled 60 Vbeta and 13 Jbeta. Clones were read by immunoSEQ multiplex PCR, and TCRdb kept only the in-frame ones, dropping some. The sample includes 220,000 or so clones. The sequenced material came from PBMCs. The receptors here all came from a girl aged 2-15 years in good health and CMV-seropositive.

The rearrangement joins TRBV28 to TRBJ1-2, with 7 positions matching TRBD1. The CDR3 contains 14 residues. V was pared by 2 bases and J by 2 bases, with 2 bases of the junction left unmatched. Germline V gene data show CDR1 as MDHEN and CDR2 as SYDVKM. This CDR3 is CASSLNRGNYGYTF. For the CDR3, the DNA is TGTGCCAGCAGTTTAAACAGGGGAAACTATGGCTACACCTTC.

The CDR3 reads CAGGGGGEKLFF. CDR3 bases: TGTGCCGGGGGCGGGGGCGGCGAAAAACTGTTTTTT. This sequence joins TRBV28 and TRBJ1-4, with a tentative D call TRBD1 (6 bases). Germline CDR1 and CDR2: MDHEN and SYDVKM. Trimming removed 11 bases at V and 8 bases at J, with 15 bases between. CDR3 length: 12 amino acids.

The J gene is TRBJ1-1, the V gene TRBV28; the D gene is possibly TRBD1 (5 bases). CDR1 is MDHEN and CDR2 is SYDVKM in the germline V gene. This CDR3 is built from 14 residues. The V end lost 2 bases, the J end lost 10 bases, and 17 bases lay between the germline ends. CDR3 nucleotides: TGTGCCAGCAGTTTAGACGCAGGGTCCCCGGGAGCTTTCTTT. Protein: CASSLDAGSPGAFF.

This chain connects TRBV27 to TRBJ2-5, with 8 bases lining up with TRBD1. The J call is uncertain, as TRBJ2-7 better fits the DNA end. This CDR3 contains 14 residues. Germline V gives CDR1 MNHEY, CDR2 SMNVEV (reference sequence). CDR3 bases: TGTGCCAGCAGACCCTGGAGGACAGGGAACGAGCAGTACTTC. This gives the protein CASRPWRTGNEQYF.

The chain is built from TRBV6-1 and TRBJ1-2; D remains ambiguous. Germline V gene lookup returns CDR1 MNHNS and CDR2 SASEGT. The V end lost 7 bases, the J end lost 4 bases, and 19 bases lay between the germline ends. The CDR3 covers 15 residues. CDR3 in amino acids: CASIPSRGNGYGYTF. In DNA, the CDR3 is TGTGCCAGCATCCCGTCGCGGGGAAATGGCTATGGCTACACCTTC.

The genes are TRBV28 and TRBJ1-2, with 8 bases identical to TRBD1. V shed 9 bases and J 2 bases; nucleotides not matched to a gene: 8. Germline CDR1 and CDR2: MDHEN and SYDVKM. This CDR3 has 14 residues. The CDR3 DNA sequence: TGTGCCAGGGGACCGGGACAGGCGAACTATGGCTACACCTTC. Protein product: CARGPGQANYGYTF.

V gene TRBV10-3 combines with J gene TRBJ2-5; tentative D call: TRBD2 (6 bases). The V end was cut by 7 bases, the J end by 1 base, with 13 bases between. From germline, CDR1 is ENHRY and CDR2 SYGVKD. The CDR3 has 14 residues. Here the CDR3 reads CAIILAVGQETQYF. CDR3 sequence (DNA): TGTGCCATCATACTAGCTGTGGGCCAAGAGACCCAGTACTTC.

This CDR3 is CASSAQGQSSYNEQFF. The CDR3 DNA sequence: TGTGCCAGCAGCGCGCAGGGGCAGAGCTCCTACAATGAGCAGTTCTTC. The chain joins TRBV9 to TRBJ2-1; D may be TRBD1 (6 bases). This CDR3 has 16 amino acids. Trimming stripped 3 bases from V and 0 bases from J, with 13 bases between. CDR1 is SGDLS and CDR2 is YYNGEE in the germline V gene.

This chain links TRBV6-5 with TRBJ1-1; the D gene is possibly TRBD1 (6 bases). Germline-derived CDR1 and CDR2 are MNHEY and SVGAGI. The CDR3 runs to 13 residues. The germline V and J ends were trimmed by 5 bases and 2 bases, with 9 bases remaining between them. As DNA, the CDR3 is TGTGCCAGCAGTACAGGGTTTAACACTGAAGCTTTCTTT. Protein product: CASSTGFNTEAFF.

The chain combines TRBV6-1 with TRBJ1-1; 8 bases line up with TRBD1. J was trimmed by 5 bases and V by 6 bases; bases with no gene match: 5. The CDR3 runs to 13 residues. The germline V gene encodes CDR1 MNHNS and CDR2 SASEGT. The CDR3 loop is CASRDRDGTEAFF. The CDR3 DNA reads as TGTGCCAGCAGGGACAGGGATGGTACTGAAGCTTTCTTT.

The chain has TRBV5-1 and TRBJ1-2; 9 bases match TRBD1. CDR1 SGHRS and CDR2 YFSETQ come from the germline V gene. V lost 2 bases and J lost 6; bases outside the gene matches: 5. This CDR3 is built from 14 residues. This CDR3 reads CASSFGDRVNGYTF. CDR3 in DNA: TGCGCCAGCAGCTTCGGGGACAGGGTAAATGGCTACACCTTC. Complete variable domain (other parts from reference TRBV5-1 and TRBJ1-2): KAGVTQTPRYLIKTRGQQVTLSCSPISGHRSVSWYQQTPGQGLQFLFEYFSETQRNKGNFPGRFSGRQFSNSRSEMNVSTLELGDSALYLCASSFGDRVNGYTFGSGTRLTVV.

The rearrangement uses TRBV5-4 and TRBJ1-2, with D hard to call. V gave up 4 bases and J gave up 2 bases, with 18 bases separating them. CDR3 size: 16 residues. Germline CDR1 is SGHNT and CDR2 is YYREEE (reference sequence). The CDR3 loop reads CASSAEGPGVNYGYTF. CDR3 bases: TGTGCCAGCAGCGCCGAAGGTCCAGGTGTGAACTATGGCTACACCTTC.

V gene TRBV7-9 combines with J gene TRBJ2-2; possible D gene TRBD2, 5 bases. V was shortened by 1 base and J by 8 bases, with 8 bases between the two germline ends. CDR3 length: 13 amino acids. The germline gives CDR1 SEHNR, CDR2 FQNEAQ (reference sequence). The CDR3 DNA sequence: TGTGCCAGCAGCTTAGGACCGGGAGGGGAGCTGTTTTTT. Its protein is CASSLGPGGELFF.

This chain joins TRBV6-1 and TRBJ1-2; 7 bases line up with TRBD1. CDR3 length: 15 amino acids. CDR1 and CDR2 (germline): MNHNS, SASEGT. V trimming: 4 bases; J trimming: 8 bases; junction bases outside the gene matches: 13. CDR3 sequence (DNA): TGTGCCAGCAGTGGCCTGACAGGGACCCTCTTGGGCTACACCTTC. It encodes CASSGLTGTLLGYTF.

The genes are TRBV10-1 and TRBJ1-1; D remains unclear. Trimming left V 2 bases short and J 1 base short, with 14 bases between. The CDR3 covers 16 residues. Germline CDR1 is WNHNN and CDR2 is SYGVQD (reference sequence). CDR3 loop: CASSEGFRGPNTEAFF. The CDR3, as DNA: TGCGCCAGCAGTGAGGGTTTTCGAGGGCCGAACACTGAAGCTTTCTTT.

As concerns this clone: This same CDR3 is encoded by further DNA sequences in the sample. The V and J genes are TRBV20-1 and TRBJ2-1; D not resolved. The germline V gene has CDR1 DFQATT and CDR2 SNEGSKA (reference sequence). This CDR3 has 11 amino acids. Trimming took 2 bases from V and 7 from J, leaving 6 bases between them. Here the CDR3 reads CSARSRNEQFF. The CDR3 region has the DNA TGCAGTGCTAGAAGCCGAAATGAGCAGTTCTTC.

The chain uses TRBV11-2 and TRBJ2-1; 10 nucleotides line up with TRBD2. This CDR3 comprises 15 residues. The trim removed 7 bases at V and 1 base at J, leaving 4 bases unmatched. CDR1 and CDR2 (germline): SGHAT, FQNNGV. CDR3 residues: CASTLTSGSYNEQFF. CDR3 nucleotides: TGTGCCAGCACCCTGACTAGCGGGTCCTACAATGAGCAGTTCTTC. Complete variable domain (other parts from reference TRBV11-2 and TRBJ2-1): EAGVAQSPRYKIIEKRQSVAFWCNPISGHATLYWYQQILGQGPKLLIQFQNNGVVDDSQLPKDRFSAERLKGVDSTLKIQPAKLEDSAVYLCASTLTSGSYNEQFFGPGTRLTVL.

J is TRBJ1-1 and V is TRBV7-3; D not resolved. The V gene lost 5 bases and the J gene lost 8 bases, with 15 bases spanning the gap. Germline values: CDR1 SGHTA, CDR2 FQGTGA. The CDR3 is made up of 13 amino acids. This CDR3 reads CASSRAGAGEAFF. The DNA for the CDR3 is TGTGCCAGCAGCCGAGCGGGAGCCGGGGAAGCTTTCTTT.

This sequence joins TRBV4-1 and TRBJ1-2; 8 bases fit TRBD1. This CDR3 comprises 17 residues. Germline V gene lookup returns CDR1 MGHRA and CDR2 YSYEKL. J lost 2 bases, V lost 0 bases, and 8 bases had no gene match. The CDR3 is CASSQDRDRPGNYGYTF. The CDR3 DNA sequence: TGCGCCAGCAGCCAAGATCGGGACAGGCCCGGGAACTATGGCTACACCTTC.